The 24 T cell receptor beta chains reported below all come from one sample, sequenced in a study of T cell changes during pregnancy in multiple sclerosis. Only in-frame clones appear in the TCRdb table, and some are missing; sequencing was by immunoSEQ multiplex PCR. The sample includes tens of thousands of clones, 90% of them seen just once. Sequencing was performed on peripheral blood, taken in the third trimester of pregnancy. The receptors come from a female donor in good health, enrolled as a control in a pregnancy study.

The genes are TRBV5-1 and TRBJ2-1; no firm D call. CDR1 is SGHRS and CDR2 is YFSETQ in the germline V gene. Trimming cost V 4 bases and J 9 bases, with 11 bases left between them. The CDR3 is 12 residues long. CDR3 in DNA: TGCGCCAGCAGCCCCGACTCTAGTGAGCAGTTCTTC. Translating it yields CASSPDSSEQFF.

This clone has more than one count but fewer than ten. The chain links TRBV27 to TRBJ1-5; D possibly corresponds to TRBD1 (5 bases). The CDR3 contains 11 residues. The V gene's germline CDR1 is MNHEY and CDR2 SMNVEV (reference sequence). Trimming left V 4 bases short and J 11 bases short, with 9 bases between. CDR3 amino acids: CASSSEGAQHF. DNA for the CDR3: TGTGCCAGCAGTTCGGAAGGGGCCCAGCATTTT.

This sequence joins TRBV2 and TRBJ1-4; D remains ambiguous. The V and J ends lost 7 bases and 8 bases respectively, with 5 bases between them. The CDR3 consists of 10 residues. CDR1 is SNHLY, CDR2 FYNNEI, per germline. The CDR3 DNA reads TGTGCCAGCATGAGCGAAAAACTGTTTTTT. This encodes CASMSEKLFF.

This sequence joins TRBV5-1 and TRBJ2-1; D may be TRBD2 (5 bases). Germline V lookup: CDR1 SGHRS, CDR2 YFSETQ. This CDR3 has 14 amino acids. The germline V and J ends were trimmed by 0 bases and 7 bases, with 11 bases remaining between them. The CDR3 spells CASSLALVVNEQFF. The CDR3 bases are TGCGCCAGCAGCTTGGCACTAGTGGTAAATGAGCAGTTCTTC.

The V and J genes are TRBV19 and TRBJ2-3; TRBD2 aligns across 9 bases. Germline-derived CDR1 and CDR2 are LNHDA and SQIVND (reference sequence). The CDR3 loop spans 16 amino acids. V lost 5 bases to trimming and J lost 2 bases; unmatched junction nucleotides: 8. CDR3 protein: CASSLSGGAFTDTQYF. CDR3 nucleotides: TGTGCCAGTAGTCTTAGCGGGGGAGCCTTCACAGATACGCAGTATTTT.

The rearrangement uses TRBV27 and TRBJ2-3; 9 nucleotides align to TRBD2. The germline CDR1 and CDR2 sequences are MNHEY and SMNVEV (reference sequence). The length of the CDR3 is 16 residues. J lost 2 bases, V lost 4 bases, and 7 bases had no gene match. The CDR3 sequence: CASSSPGTSFTDTQYF. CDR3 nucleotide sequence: TGTGCCAGCAGTTCCCCCGGGACTAGCTTCACAGATACGCAGTATTTT.

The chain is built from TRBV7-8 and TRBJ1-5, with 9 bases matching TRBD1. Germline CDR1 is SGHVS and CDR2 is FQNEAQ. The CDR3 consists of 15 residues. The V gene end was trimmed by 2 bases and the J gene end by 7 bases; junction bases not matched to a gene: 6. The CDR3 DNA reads TGTGCCAGCAGCTTAAGCGGGACAGGGAACCAGCCCCAGCATTTT. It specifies CASSLSGTGNQPQHF.

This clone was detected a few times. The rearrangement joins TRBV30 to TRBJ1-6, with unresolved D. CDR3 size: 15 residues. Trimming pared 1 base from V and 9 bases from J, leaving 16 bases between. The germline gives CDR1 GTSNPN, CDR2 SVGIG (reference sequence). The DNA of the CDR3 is TGTGCCTGGAGTGATTGGCAGGAGGCTAGTTCACCCCTCCACTTT. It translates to CAWSDWQEASSPLHF.

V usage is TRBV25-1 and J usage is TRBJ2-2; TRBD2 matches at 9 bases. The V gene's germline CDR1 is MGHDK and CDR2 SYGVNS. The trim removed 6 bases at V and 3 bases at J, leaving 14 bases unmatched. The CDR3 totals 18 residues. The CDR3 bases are TGTGCCAGCAGGGCCCTCCCGACTAGCGGATATTACACCGGGGAGCTGTTTTTT. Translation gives CASRALPTSGYYTGELFF.

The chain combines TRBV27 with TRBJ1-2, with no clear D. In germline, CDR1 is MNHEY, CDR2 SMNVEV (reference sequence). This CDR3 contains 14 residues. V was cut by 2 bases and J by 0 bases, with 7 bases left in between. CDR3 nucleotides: TGTGCCAGCAGTTTAACAGCCGCTAACTATGGCTACACCTTC. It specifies CASSLTAANYGYTF.

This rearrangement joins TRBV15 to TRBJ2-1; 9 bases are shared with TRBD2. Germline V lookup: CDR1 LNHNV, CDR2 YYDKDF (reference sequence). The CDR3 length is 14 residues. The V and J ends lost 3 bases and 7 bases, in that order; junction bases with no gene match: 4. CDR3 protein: CATSREREANEQFF. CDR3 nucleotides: TGTGCCACCAGCAGGGAGCGGGAGGCGAATGAGCAGTTCTTC.

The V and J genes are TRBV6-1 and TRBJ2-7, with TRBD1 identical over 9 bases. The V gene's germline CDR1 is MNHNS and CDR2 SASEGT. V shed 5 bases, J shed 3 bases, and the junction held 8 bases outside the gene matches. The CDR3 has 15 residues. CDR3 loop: CASSPGQGNLYEQYF. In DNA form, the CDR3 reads TGTGCCAGCAGTCCGGGACAGGGAAACCTCTACGAGCAGTACTTC.

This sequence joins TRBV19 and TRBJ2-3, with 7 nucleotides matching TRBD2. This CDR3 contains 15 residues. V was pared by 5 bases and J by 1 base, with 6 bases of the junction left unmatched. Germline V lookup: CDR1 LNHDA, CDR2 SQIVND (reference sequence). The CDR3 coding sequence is TGTGCCAGTAGTCGGGCGGGAGTTGGCACAGATACGCAGTATTTT. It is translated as CASSRAGVGTDTQYF.

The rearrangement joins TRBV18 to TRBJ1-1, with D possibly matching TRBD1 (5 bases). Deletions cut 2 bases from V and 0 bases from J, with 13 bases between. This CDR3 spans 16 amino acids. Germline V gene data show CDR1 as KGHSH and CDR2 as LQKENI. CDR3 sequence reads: CASSPRGSPMNTEAFF. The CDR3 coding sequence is TGTGCCAGCTCACCAAGGGGATCCCCCATGAACACTGAAGCTTTCTTT. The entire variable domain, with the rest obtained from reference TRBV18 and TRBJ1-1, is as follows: NAGVMQNPRHLVRRRGQEARLRCSPMKGHSHVYWYRQLPEEGLKFMVYLQKENIIDESGMPKERFSAEFPKEGPSILRIQQVVRGDSAAYFCASSPRGSPMNTEAFFGQGTRLTVV.

The CDR3 DNA sequence: TGTGCCAGCAGCCAATTTAGGAACACTGAAGCTTTCTTT. Its translation: CASSQFRNTEAFF. The chain links TRBV16 to TRBJ1-1; D is undetermined. The CDR3 totals 13 residues. Trimming stripped 1 base from V and 1 base from J, with 4 bases between. The germline gives CDR1 KGHSY, CDR2 FQNENV.

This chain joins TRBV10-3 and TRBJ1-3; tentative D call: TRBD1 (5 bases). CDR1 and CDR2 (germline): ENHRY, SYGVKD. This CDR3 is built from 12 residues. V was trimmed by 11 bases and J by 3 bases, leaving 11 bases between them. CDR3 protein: CALNGGGNTIYF. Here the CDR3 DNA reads TGTGCCCTCAACGGGGGTGGAAACACCATATATTTT.

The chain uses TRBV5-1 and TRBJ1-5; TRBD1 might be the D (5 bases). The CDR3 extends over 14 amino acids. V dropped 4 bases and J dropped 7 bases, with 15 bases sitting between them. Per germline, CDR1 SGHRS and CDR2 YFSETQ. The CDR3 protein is CASSPGGFGQPQHF. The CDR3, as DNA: TGCGCCAGCAGCCCCGGGGGGTTCGGGCAGCCCCAGCATTTT.

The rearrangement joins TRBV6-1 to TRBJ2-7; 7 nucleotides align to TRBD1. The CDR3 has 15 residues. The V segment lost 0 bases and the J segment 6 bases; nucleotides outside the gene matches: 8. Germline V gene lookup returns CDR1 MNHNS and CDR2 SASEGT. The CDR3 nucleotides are TGTGCCAGCAGTGAAGCAGGGGGCGCATGGAGCGAGCAGTACTTC. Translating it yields CASSEAGGAWSEQYF.

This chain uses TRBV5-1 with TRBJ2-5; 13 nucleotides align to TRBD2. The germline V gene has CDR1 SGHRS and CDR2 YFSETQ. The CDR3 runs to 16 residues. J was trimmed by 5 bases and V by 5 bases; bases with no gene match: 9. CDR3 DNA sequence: TGCGCCAGCAGTTCCGGACTAGCGGGAGCTTGGGAGACCCAGTACTTC. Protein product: CASSSGLAGAWETQYF.

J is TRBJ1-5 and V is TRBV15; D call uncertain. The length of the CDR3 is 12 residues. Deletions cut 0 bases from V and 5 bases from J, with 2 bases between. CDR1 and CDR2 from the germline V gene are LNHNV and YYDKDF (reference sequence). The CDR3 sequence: CATSRDDQPQHF. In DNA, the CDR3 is TGTGCCACCAGCAGAGACGATCAGCCCCAGCATTTT.

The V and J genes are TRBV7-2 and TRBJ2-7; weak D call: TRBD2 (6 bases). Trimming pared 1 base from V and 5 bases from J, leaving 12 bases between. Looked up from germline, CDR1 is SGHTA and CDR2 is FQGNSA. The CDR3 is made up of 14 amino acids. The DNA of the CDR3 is TGTGCCAGCAGCTTAGGGGGGGAACGGCACGAGCAGTACTTC. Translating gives CASSLGGERHEQYF.

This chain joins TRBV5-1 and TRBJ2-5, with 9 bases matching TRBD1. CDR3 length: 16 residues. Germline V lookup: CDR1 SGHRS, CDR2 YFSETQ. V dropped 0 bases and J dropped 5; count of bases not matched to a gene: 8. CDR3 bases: TGCGCCAGCAGCTTGGCGGGACAGGGAGGGCGGGAGACCCAGTACTTC. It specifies CASSLAGQGGRETQYF.

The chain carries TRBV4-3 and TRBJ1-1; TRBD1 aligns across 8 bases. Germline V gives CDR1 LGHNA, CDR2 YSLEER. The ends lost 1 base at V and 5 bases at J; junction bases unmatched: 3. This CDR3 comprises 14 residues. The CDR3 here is CASSQVTGGTEAFF. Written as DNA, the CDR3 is TGCGCCAGCAGCCAAGTTACAGGGGGTACTGAAGCTTTCTTT.

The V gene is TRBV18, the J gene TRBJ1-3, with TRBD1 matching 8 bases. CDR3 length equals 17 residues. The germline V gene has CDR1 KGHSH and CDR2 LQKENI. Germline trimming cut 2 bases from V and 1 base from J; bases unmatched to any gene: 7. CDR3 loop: CASSPNTGGRSGNTIYF. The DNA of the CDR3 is TGTGCCAGCTCACCAAATACAGGGGGGAGATCTGGAAACACCATATATTTT.